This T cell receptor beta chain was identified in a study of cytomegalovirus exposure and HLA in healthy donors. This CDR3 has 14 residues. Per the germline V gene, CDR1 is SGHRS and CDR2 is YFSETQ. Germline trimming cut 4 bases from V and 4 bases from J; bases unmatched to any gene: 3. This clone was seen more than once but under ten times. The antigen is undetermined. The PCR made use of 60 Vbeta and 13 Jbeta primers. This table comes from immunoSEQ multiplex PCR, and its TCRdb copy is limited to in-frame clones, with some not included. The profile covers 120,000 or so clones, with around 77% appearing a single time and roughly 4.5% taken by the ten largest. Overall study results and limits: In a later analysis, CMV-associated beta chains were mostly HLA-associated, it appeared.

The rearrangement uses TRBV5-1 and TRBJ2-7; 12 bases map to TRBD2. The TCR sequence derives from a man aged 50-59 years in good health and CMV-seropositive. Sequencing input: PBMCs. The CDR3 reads CASSMTSGGYEQYF. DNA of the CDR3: TGCGCCAGCAGCATGACTAGCGGGGGATACGAGCAGTACTTC.